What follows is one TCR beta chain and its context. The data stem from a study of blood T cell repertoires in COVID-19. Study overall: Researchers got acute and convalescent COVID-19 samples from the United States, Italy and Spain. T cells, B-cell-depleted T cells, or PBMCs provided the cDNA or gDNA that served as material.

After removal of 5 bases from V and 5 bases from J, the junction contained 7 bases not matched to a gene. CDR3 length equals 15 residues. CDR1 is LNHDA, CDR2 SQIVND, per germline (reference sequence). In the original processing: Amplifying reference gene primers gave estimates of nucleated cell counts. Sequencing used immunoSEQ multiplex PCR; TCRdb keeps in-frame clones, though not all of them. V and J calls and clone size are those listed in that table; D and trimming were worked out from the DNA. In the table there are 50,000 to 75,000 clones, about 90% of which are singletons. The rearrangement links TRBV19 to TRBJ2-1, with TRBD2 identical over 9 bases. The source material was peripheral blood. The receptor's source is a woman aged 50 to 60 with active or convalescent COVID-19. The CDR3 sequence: CASSRREGRDNEQFF. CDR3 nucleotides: TGTGCCAGTAGTCGGCGGGAGGGCCGAGACAATGAGCAGTTCTTC.